The 5 T cell receptor beta chains reported below all come from one sample, sequenced in a study of cytomegalovirus exposure and HLA in healthy donors. Vbeta (60) and Jbeta (13) primers were used in the PCR. Here immunoSEQ multiplex PCR was the method, and the copy in TCRdb shows in-frame clones only, minus some. The sample carries around 150,000 clones, 84% recorded once. The source material was PBMCs. These TCRs come from a man aged 45-60 years in good health and CMV-seropositive.

This chain uses TRBV7-6 with TRBJ2-1; 14 nucleotides align to TRBD2. Germline assignment: CDR1 SGHVS and CDR2 FNYEAQ. V was clipped by 5 bases and J by 0 bases; unmatched bases: 6. CDR3 length: 18 residues. In DNA, the CDR3 is TGTGCCAGCAGCCCGACTAGCGGGAGGGTCGCCTCCTACAATGAGCAGTTCTTC. Translated: CASSPTSGRVASYNEQFF.

The rearrangement uses TRBV5-1 and TRBJ2-3; a possible D gene is TRBD2 (6 bases). The V end was cut by 5 bases, the J end by 0 bases, with 16 bases between. The CDR3 runs to 16 residues. Germline V lookup: CDR1 SGHRS, CDR2 YFSETQ. CDR3 nucleotides: TGCGCCAGCAGGTACCCCAGGGAGGCTAGCACAGATACGCAGTATTTT. Amino acid sequence: CASRYPREASTDTQYF.

The chain uses TRBV10-3 and TRBJ1-1; TRBD1 agrees at 9 bases. The ends lost 10 bases at V and 0 bases at J; junction bases unmatched: 6. Germline V lookup: CDR1 ENHRY, CDR2 SYGVKD. The CDR3 totals 14 residues. CDR3 in DNA: TGTGCCACAAAGACAGGGGGGGTGAACACTGAAGCTTTCTTT. Translating it yields CATKTGGVNTEAFF.

The V gene is TRBV6-1, the J gene TRBJ2-5; D may be TRBD1 (6 bases). Trimming removed 3 bases from V and 4 bases from J, with 12 bases in between. In germline, CDR1 is MNHNS, CDR2 SASEGT. This CDR3 contains 14 residues. The DNA of the CDR3 is TGTGCCAGCAGTGAGTTTGGGGGCAGAGAGACCCAGTACTTC. This translates into CASSEFGGRETQYF.

The chain is built from TRBV7-3 and TRBJ2-1; perhaps TRBD1 as D (5 bases). Germline V gene data show CDR1 as SGHTA and CDR2 as FQGTGA. The germline V and J ends were trimmed by 1 base and 3 bases, with 7 bases remaining between them. This CDR3 is 14 amino acids long. The CDR3 loop reads CASSLSRDYNEQFF. In DNA, the CDR3 is TGTGCCAGCAGCTTAAGCAGGGACTACAATGAGCAGTTCTTC.